The 17 T cell receptor beta chains in this list originate from one sample, sequenced in a study of blood T cell repertoires in COVID-19 (dated by TCRdb to 2020 to 2022). The library was made by the immunoSEQ multiplex PCR assay. TCRdb retrieved this table from immuneACCESS and kept in-frame rearrangements only. Not all clones are present; in checked studies, unresolved V genes account for under half, and no reason is known for the remainder. The sample profile shows about 120,000 clones; roughly nine tenths of them were found once. The top ten constitute 7.5% to 9% of the sample. The source material was peripheral blood. The source is a man between 65 and 85 years old who had recovered from COVID-19.

The rearrangement uses TRBV6-1 and TRBJ2-7; possible D gene TRBD2, 6 bases. The length of the CDR3 is 15 residues. CDR1 and CDR2 (germline): MNHNS, SASEGT. V lost 1 base and J lost 4, with 14 bases in between. CDR3: CASSEEEGNYYEQYF. CDR3 in DNA: TGTGCCAGCAGTGAAGAGGAGGGGAACTATTACGAGCAGTACTTC.

V gene TRBV28 combines with J gene TRBJ2-3; 7 bases map to TRBD2. J gave up 5 bases and V 6 bases, and 11 bases lay outside the gene matches. The CDR3 consists of 15 residues. Germline-derived CDR1 and CDR2 are MDHEN and SYDVKM. The CDR3 region is CASSPPGTMVDTQYF. The CDR3 nucleotides are TGTGCCAGCAGCCCACCCGGGACTATGGTAGATACGCAGTATTTT.

The chain carries TRBV6-4 and TRBJ1-3, with D unclear. The germline V gene has CDR1 MRHNA and CDR2 SNTAGT. The V end was cut by 8 bases, the J end by 2 bases, with 16 bases between. The CDR3 spans 15 residues. Written as DNA, the CDR3 is TGTGCCAGCCCGGAGGGCGCACCACCTGGAAACACCATATATTTT. Amino acids: CASPEGAPPGNTIYF.

The CDR3, as DNA: TGTGCCAGCAGTTTAGCGGACAGGGTAATAAATCAGCCCCAGCATTTT. The encoded protein is CASSLADRVINQPQHF. The rearrangement links TRBV28 to TRBJ1-5; 8 bases are a match to TRBD1. The germline gives CDR1 MDHEN, CDR2 SYDVKM. Trimming at V came to 2 bases and at J to 4 bases, leaving 7 bases not matched to a gene. CDR3 size: 16 residues.

This sequence joins TRBV7-8 and TRBJ1-5; TRBD1 aligns across 10 bases. Trimming removed 3 bases from V and 4 bases from J; junction bases left unmatched: 9. This CDR3 region has 17 residues. Germline V gene lookup returns CDR1 SGHVS and CDR2 FQNEAQ. CDR3: CASSFFPGTGDNQPQHF. DNA of the CDR3: TGTGCCAGCAGCTTTTTTCCGGGGACAGGGGATAATCAGCCCCAGCATTTT.

This rearrangement joins TRBV5-1 to TRBJ2-3; 9 bases are shared with TRBD1. Germline V gene lookup returns CDR1 SGHRS and CDR2 YFSETQ. Unmatched junction bases numbered 4, after V lost 2 bases and J lost 3 bases. The CDR3 is made up of 15 amino acids. The CDR3 bases are TGCGCCAGCAGCTTACAGGGGGCTAGGACAGATACGCAGTATTTT. Translated, it gives CASSLQGARTDTQYF.

The V call is TRBV5-1, the J call TRBJ1-4; D might be TRBD1 (5 bases). The CDR3 extends over 14 amino acids. V lost 4 bases, J lost 8 bases, and 15 bases lay in between. Germline CDR1 and CDR2: SGHRS and YFSETQ. The CDR3 reads CASSPWGQAEKLFF. CDR3 nucleotides: TGCGCCAGCAGCCCGTGGGGCCAAGCAGAAAAACTGTTTTTT.

The gene calls are TRBV9 and TRBJ1-3; 8 bases align to TRBD1. V gave up 3 bases and J gave up 1 base; unmatched junction bases: 6. Per germline, CDR1 SGDLS and CDR2 YYNGEE. This CDR3 has 16 residues. The DNA of the CDR3 is TGTGCCAGCAGCGACTCGGACAGGGATTCTGGAAACACCATATATTTT. This gives the protein CASSDSDRDSGNTIYF.

This sequence joins TRBV4-2 and TRBJ1-1, with D maybe TRBD1 (5 bases). Looked up from germline, CDR1 is LGHNA and CDR2 is YNFKEQ. V lost 0 bases and J lost 2, with 13 bases in between. The CDR3 contains 16 residues. DNA of the CDR3: TGTGCCAGCAGCCAAGAATGGGGGGGGAGAAACACTGAAGCTTTCTTT. Amino acids: CASSQEWGGRNTEAFF.

The V gene is TRBV18, the J gene TRBJ2-1, with 7 bases fitting TRBD1. Germline loops: CDR1 KGHSH, CDR2 LQKENI. J was trimmed by 12 bases and V by 2 bases; bases with no gene match: 22. The CDR3 sequence is 18 residues long. The CDR3 loop reads CASSPNPSRQGNNEWQFF. CDR3 bases: TGTGCCAGCTCACCAAACCCCTCGAGACAGGGAAATAATGAGTGGCAGTTCTTC. The variable domain in full, completed from reference TRBV18 and TRBJ2-1, reads NAGVMQNPRHLVRRRGQEARLRCSPMKGHSHVYWYRQLPEEGLKFMVYLQKENIIDESGMPKERFSAEFPKEGPSILRIQQVVRGDSAAYFCASSPNPSRQGNNEWQFFGPGTRLTVL.

The chain uses TRBV11-2 and TRBJ1-1, with 8 bases lining up with TRBD1. The J segment lost 5 bases and the V segment lost 7 bases, leaving 15 bases of the junction unmatched. The CDR3 consists of 16 residues. Per germline, CDR1 SGHAT and CDR2 FQNNGV. The CDR3 DNA reads TGTGCCAGCATAGGTTTCCAGACAGGGGCCATTACTGAAGCTTTCTTT. Residues: CASIGFQTGAITEAFF.

The V and J genes are TRBV2 and TRBJ1-2; 7 nucleotides align to TRBD1. CDR1 is SNHLY and CDR2 is FYNNEI in the germline V gene. This CDR3 contains 17 residues. V trimming: 1 base; J trimming: 8 bases; junction bases outside the gene matches: 16. CDR3 region: CASSEERLQGLHWGYTF. The CDR3 coding sequence is TGTGCCAGCAGTGAAGAGAGACTACAGGGGCTACATTGGGGCTACACCTTC.

V gene TRBV6-5 combines with J gene TRBJ2-3; 11 bases are shared with TRBD2. CDR3 size: 14 residues. Germline lookup yields CDR1 MNHEY and CDR2 SVGAGI. The J segment lost 8 bases and the V segment lost 3 bases, leaving 4 bases of the junction unmatched. CDR3 sequence: CASSYRLAGGTQYF. The DNA for the CDR3 is TGTGCCAGCAGTTATCGCCTAGCGGGAGGTACGCAGTATTTT.

This clone was detected once. The chain is built from TRBV29-1 and TRBJ1-5, with TRBD1 matching 7 bases. Germline values: CDR1 SQVTM, CDR2 ANQGSEA. This CDR3 region has 13 residues. Trimming removed 4 bases from V and 1 base from J; junction bases left unmatched: 1. The CDR3 DNA follows: TGCAGCGTTGGGGGACAGAGCAATCAGCCCCAGCATTTT. It is translated as CSVGGQSNQPQHF.

This clone was seen only once. This sequence joins TRBV5-1 and TRBJ2-5; 7 nucleotides match TRBD1. The CDR3 is made up of 14 amino acids. V dropped 2 bases and J dropped 5; count of bases not matched to a gene: 6. Germline CDR1 is SGHRS and CDR2 is YFSETQ. The DNA of the CDR3 is TGCGCCAGCAGCTTACGACAGGGTTTGGAGACCCAGTACTTC. The encoded protein is CASSLRQGLETQYF.

This clone was seen a few times. The chain combines TRBV24-1 with TRBJ2-1; possible D gene TRBD1, 6 bases. Per the germline V gene, CDR1 is KGHDR and CDR2 is SFDVKD. The CDR3 contains 13 residues. V lost 3 bases, J lost 10 bases, and 12 bases lay in between. CDR3 residues: CATSDVQGREQFF. The CDR3 DNA sequence: TGTGCCACCAGTGATGTACAGGGTAGGGAGCAGTTCTTC.

The rearrangement uses TRBV28 and TRBJ1-5; D is possibly TRBD1 (5 bases). The CDR3 is 15 amino acids. V lost 5 bases and J 2 bases, leaving 13 bases between the germline ends. Germline loops: CDR1 MDHEN, CDR2 SYDVKM. CDR3 amino acids: CASSLSGSRNQPQHF. DNA of the CDR3: TGTGCCAGCAGTCTCTCAGGGTCTCGCAATCAGCCCCAGCATTTT.